This T cell receptor (beta chain) was obtained from a study of T cells in Graves' hyperthyroidism and ophthalmopathy. There are many counts of this clonotype. From RNA transcripts, TCR beta CDR3 regions were amplified. The HTBI set primed first-round TCR CDR3 RT-PCR. TCRdb fed the multiplex PCR reads into MiXCR, producing one record per CDR3 protein. Of 500,000 to 600,000 distinct CDR3 sequences listed, 16% are singletons. Per the germline V gene, CDR1 is SGHTA and CDR2 is FQGNSA. Deletions cut 1 base from V and 4 bases from J, with 14 bases between. This CDR3 has 15 residues. The rearrangement links TRBV7-2 to TRBJ2-7; D possibly corresponds to TRBD2 (6 bases). The sequence derives from a woman younger than 30 with Graves' hyperthyroidism. Sequenced sample: blood. Written as DNA, the CDR3 is TGTGCCAGCAGCTTAGTCGGTAGCGGCAATTACGAGCAGTACTTC. It translates to CASSLVGSGNYEQYF.